The present T cell receptor beta chain was sequenced within a study of blood T cells in healthy people across ages. Trimming cost V 3 bases and J 8 bases, with 21 bases left between them. This CDR3 comprises 15 residues. CDR1 and CDR2 (germline): DFQATT, SNEGSKA (reference sequence). This clonotype was recorded many times. A J-beta primer mix and a sample-barcoded 5' primer were used in a second PCR of about 6 to 12 cycles. Each of the cDNA molecules was tagged by a template-switch adaptor with 12 random nucleotides. TCRdb redid the calling of the 5' RACE reads with MiXCR, one entry per CDR3 protein. The data show 650,000 to 1,000,000 distinct CDR3 sequences, about 37% seen once.

The receptor comes from a man aged 18 to 30 in good health. The sequenced sample was blood. The chain uses TRBV20-1 and TRBJ2-3; D not certain. The CDR3 bases are TGCAGTGCTAGCGGCGCTGAAGGAAAGGCCGGTACGCAGTATTTT. Amino acid sequence: CSASGAEGKAGTQYF.